This T cell receptor (beta chain) was retrieved from a study of CD8 T cells in ankylosing spondylitis. General study results and limits: Reportedly, matched ankylosing spondylitis synovial fluid was significantly enriched for disease-linked clones.

Researchers built TCR beta libraries using quantitative 5'-RACE with molecular barcodes. TCRdb reprocessed the 5' RACE reads via MiXCR and lists one record per CDR3 protein. The repertoire includes 270,000 or so distinct CDR3 sequences, 15% to 20% of them detected once, and approximately 32% sits in the top ten. Germline assignment: CDR1 SQVTM and CDR2 ANQGSEA. CDR3 length: 16 amino acids. Trimming took 1 base from V and 0 from J, leaving 14 bases between them. Remarks on this clonotype: Antigen specificity is unknown.

The receptor comes from a male donor with ankylosing spondylitis or in good health (not recorded which). Specimen: blood, either unsorted or a sorted T cell fraction (not recorded which). This rearrangement joins TRBV29-1 to TRBJ2-3; tentatively, D is TRBD2 (6 bases). CDR3 DNA: TGCAGCGTTGAAGGCGGGAAACTGGCTAGCACAGATACGCAGTATTTT. Translated, it gives CSVEGGKLASTDTQYF.